Reported below is one T cell receptor beta chain. The data were taken from a study of blood T cell repertoires in COVID-19. Only in-frame clones appear in the TCRdb table, and some are missing; sequencing was by immunoSEQ multiplex PCR. The table lists approximately 130,000 clones, around 85% of them singletons, with approximately 4% in the top ten. Sequencing was carried out using peripheral blood. The receptor comes from a human donor in a cohort sampled during active COVID-19.

The DNA of the CDR3 is TGTGCCAGCTCCCCAACGGGAGGGGCATACATCACCGGGGAGCTGTTTTTT. Protein sequence: CASSPTGGAYITGELFF. The genes are TRBV18 and TRBJ2-2; 8 bases line up with TRBD2. V trimming: 6 bases; J trimming: 4 bases; junction bases outside the gene matches: 13. In germline, CDR1 is KGHSH, CDR2 LQKENI. This CDR3 contains 17 residues.